The subject of this entry is one T cell receptor beta chain. The antigen is not known. TCRdb processed the RT-PCR reads anew with MiXCR; each CDR3 protein has one entry. The sample holds fewer than 350,000 distinct CDR3 sequences, 20% to 25% seen once. The record originates from a study of response to subunit inactivated influenza vaccine. Study-level points and caveats: T cells newly recruited by each seasonal influenza vaccination are few, the authors suggested.

Trimming took 0 bases from V and 10 from J, leaving 9 bases between them. The CDR3 has 13 amino acids. Germline V gives CDR1 SGHDN, CDR2 FVKESK. Sequenced material: PBMCs from blood, taken about 20 months after vaccination. The chain links TRBV14 to TRBJ1-4, with TRBD1 as a possible D gene (5 bases). This clonotype originated in a man in his fifties or sixties who received an inactivated influenza vaccine. The CDR3 sequence is CASSQDLQGKLFF. The DNA for the CDR3 is TGTGCCAGCAGCCAAGATCTTCAGGGAAAACTGTTTTTT.